The T cell receptor (beta chain) described here comes from a study of beta chain features in type 1 diabetes. What was sequenced were expressed TCRB transcripts, since all of the isolated RNA had been reverse transcribed. Only in-frame clones appear in the TCRdb table, and some are missing; sequencing was by immunoSEQ multiplex PCR. The sample has roughly 260,000 clones; approximately 10% are singletons. The study, taken as a whole, reports: The similarity of naive, central memory and Treg TCRB repertoires appeared greater among patients than among healthy donors. Among all four CD4+ subsets, Type 1 diabetes patients had TCRB CDR3s that were moderately but significantly shorter. Shorter templates might be favored by PCR, equally in patients and controls.

A word on this clone: The antigen remains unidentified.

The CDR3 sequence is 15 residues long. Unmatched junction bases numbered 7, after V lost 3 bases and J lost 6 bases. In germline, CDR1 is LGHNA, CDR2 YSLEER. Donors contributed one heparinised blood draw apiece, averaging about 116 mL. Sample: naive CD4+ T cells from blood. The chain has TRBV4-3 and TRBJ2-3; the match to TRBD2 covers 9 bases. The TCR originated in a man aged 25 to 40 with type 1 diabetes. Here the CDR3 reads CASSQGTSRIDTQYF. CDR3 DNA: TGCGCCAGCAGCCAGGGGACTAGCCGAATCGATACGCAGTATTTT.